This T cell receptor beta chain was documented in a study of cytomegalovirus exposure and HLA in healthy donors (TCRdb year 2017). For the study in its entirety: An earlier analysis of some 620 of the donors reported 250 to 350 Gb of sequence data and 117 million unique TCR beta sequences obtained from around 190 million T cells. To predict cytomegalovirus infection status, the study combined high-throughput TCR immunosequencing, statistical association of individual TCRs with disease status, and machine learning. Because of strong linkage in the cohort, five DR-DQ haplotypes were treated as single units for association and clustering. A later genetic analysis used genome-wide SNP genotypes for 398 of the 666 donors, treating that subset as a discovery cohort. An early release covering around 630 HLA-typed donors comprised about 310 gigabases of sequencing data and tens of millions of unique TCR sequences. The T cell repertoires of under 700 subjects were profiled by immunosequencing and related to cytomegalovirus serostatus. Typing coverage differed by locus: A, B, C, DRB1 and DQB1 were typed in about 620-640 donors, DQA1 in about 500, DPA1 in some 610, and DPB1 in around 490. Of the roughly 430 genotyped donors, approximately 82% fell in the genetic ancestry cluster associated with self-reported Caucasian donors. Every repertoire in the discovery cohort had been generated on one and the same sequencing platform. To study patterns of TCR occurrence, a later analysis re-analyzed previously published TCR beta repertoires from hundreds of donors and added high-resolution HLA genotyping. A separate validation cohort of roughly 130 different subjects was used in addition to the roughly 670-subject first cohort. The study was designed to test whether signatures of past pathogen exposure could be identified by cataloging public T cell receptors. HLA typing included class I and class II loci at four-digit resolution. Rather than drawing on any new phenotypic data, the later analysis identified candidate immune exposures from TCR beta sequences and the way those sequences occurred across donors. An earlier analysis of some 500 of the donors applied high-throughput TCR beta sequencing to assess whether each TCR beta V gene segment acted as functional or pseudogenic. Alongside the repertoire data, information on donor age, sex, ethnicity and CMV serostatus was compiled. Among over 350 genotyped donors of the cohort, an average of roughly 240,000 unique TCR beta nucleotide sequences were sequenced per donor, roughly a sixth of them non-productive.

CDR1 SGHTS and CDR2 YDEGEE are derived from the germline V gene. The V and J ends are trimmed by 6 bases and 3 bases, leaving 16 bases between them. Including the terminal cysteine and phenylalanine, the CDR3 comprises 15 residues. Of the read, only the CDR3 DNA is kept; its 45 bases are in frame from base 1. With regard to this clone: There is no known antigen for this receptor. Qualities for individual bases were not recorded, and no much larger clone is one base off.

The research as a whole found: When HLA alleles, especially DR and DQ, strongly co-occurred, TCR associations were difficult to assign to individual alleles. Some IMGT-functional V segments, including TRBV6-2 and TRBV6-3, could not be told apart with the 87-base-pair reads, so those segments were excluded. Immune exposure information for the cohort was limited to CMV serostatus. According to a later genetic analysis, donors in an Asian-associated ancestry cluster had fewer N-insertions in productive TCRs than the approximately 700-donor mean. In vitro tests confirmed that a few of the cytomegalovirus-associated TCR beta chains recognize cytomegalovirus antigens. In a later genetic analysis, a missense DCLRE1C variant was associated with V-gene and J-gene trimming of TCR beta chains, and the association was replicated in an independent cohort. Across donors, most TCR sequences were observed very rarely, whereas some public TCRs were present in many individuals. Cytomegalovirus status was reported to be diagnosed by the classifier with high specificity and sensitivity in both the original and validation cohorts. In the study, approximately 160 TCR beta chains were listed as associated with cytomegalovirus. A later analysis associated 15,000 to 20,000 TCR beta sequences with specific HLA alleles at a false discovery rate of 0.05. Only TCR beta chains were sequenced in this cohort, and the absence of alpha or paired-chain data limited detectable features. Because HLA typing was missing for some donors at each locus, association tests included only the typed subset. The presence/absence analyses assumed that sequencing depth was roughly uniform across donors, and that assumption may not be true. Several of the top co-occurrence clusters appeared to be linked to parvovirus B19, influenza, CMV and Epstein-Barr virus, according to a later analysis. According to the authors, the approach could potentially be generalized to other disease states and immunological phenotypes. Most CMV-associated TCR beta chains appeared to be HLA-restricted in a later analysis, and the HLA associations seemed to be driven largely by CMV exposure. Because counts were too low, approximately 15 rarely observed V segments, including chromosome 9 orphons, were excluded from the earlier analysis of several hundred of the donors. The sequencing pipeline was judged likely to have produced a cluster of highly shared sequence variants as a technical artifact. Correlated functional status among segregating V segments might be attributable to linkage disequilibrium, but an unknown experimental factor could not be ruled out. A further reported finding was that TCR beta sequences accurately predicted the HLA-A and HLA-B alleles for most subjects in the first cohort. A later analysis found that TCR association rates varied across HLA loci, with DRB1 alleles showing the most associated TCRs and HLA-C alleles the fewest. In an earlier analysis of some 640 of the donors, most TCR beta V segments were observed in productive rearrangements about 90% or about 30% of the time, broadly matching IMGT annotations. Compared with equally common non-associated chains, HLA-associated TCR beta chains in a later analysis were more clonally expanded and had lower generation probabilities.

The library was obtained by the immunoSEQ multiplex PCR assay. For the multiplex PCR, a mixture combining 60 forward primers for TCR Vbeta segments and 13 reverse primers for TCR Jbeta segments was used. A multiplex PCR assay on genomic DNA amplified the CDR3 region of rearranged TCR beta genes. On the Illumina HiSeq System, the amplified TCR beta libraries were sequenced as 87-base-pair reads. In the authors' own workflow: A later analysis tallied 70 million to 100 million unique TCR beta chains across the 660 or so repertoires, and approximately 11 million of those chains were shared by two or more donors. Raw reads were error-corrected and collapsed into unique sequences by a nearest-neighbor algorithm in which closely related sequences were merged to remove PCR and sequencing errors. V, D and J gene segments were assigned by aligning CDR3 sequences to IMGT reference sequences. For a sequence to be retained, a match of at least six nucleotides was required to both a V gene segment and a J gene segment. A rearrangement was called productive if the CDR3 had no stop codons and remained in frame with V and J, and every other rearrangement was called non-productive. CDR3 was defined by IMGT convention, running from the second conserved V-encoded cysteine to the conserved J-encoded phenylalanine. The earlier analysis of some 600 of the donors excluded sequences that lacked an unambiguous match to a single V gene segment. An earlier analysis of several hundred of the donors called V segments functional above 56.7% productive rearrangements and segregating when the between-donor standard deviation exceeded 5%. A statistical classification framework was developed to diagnose cytomegalovirus status using the catalog of TCR beta chain sequences. In a later analysis, TCR nucleotide sequences were compared against IMGT/GENE-DB human TR gene sequences so that V and J genes could be assigned. In a later analysis, CDR3 sequences and most-parsimonious VDJ recombination scenarios were assigned using the TCRdist pipeline. In a later analysis, every TCR beta chain was defined by the combination of its CDR3 amino acid sequence and its V-gene family, and reads without a unique V-gene family were dropped. In a later analysis, fewer than 650 highly shared, low-generation-probability nucleotide sequences were removed to address suspected cross-contamination and a sequencing artifact. In a later analysis, a clonal expansion index was calculated for each public chain from normalized within-repertoire ranks of inferred template counts. In a later analysis, generation probabilities were computed using a VDJ recombination model fitted to out-of-frame rearrangements, and the results were checked against IGoR. In a later analysis, hypergeometric tests were used to score TCR-TCR, TCR-HLA and TCR-CMV co-occurrence, with a repertoire-size bias correction applied to TCR pairs. To estimate false discovery rates, a later analysis permuted the HLA or CMV assignments 20 times. In a later analysis, co-occurring TCRs were grouped with DBSCAN, and TCRdist sequence similarity was added when clustering was performed within HLA-allele-positive subsets. Co-occurrence clustering excluded repertoires with fewer than 30,000 or more than 120,000 public chains, plus five with anomalous nucleotide sharing. The table was pulled from immuneACCESS by TCRdb, which kept in-frame rearrangements only. Such tables lose some clones; where checked, under half of the loss comes from unresolved V genes, and the rest has no known cause. That table is the source of V, J and clone size, and D and trimming were worked out from the DNA. This sample comprises over 100,000 clones, roughly 79% of them detected only once. The ten largest account for less than 2.5% of the sample.

The cohort consisted of approximately 670 healthy bone marrow donors. At the time of sampling, every cohort member was nominally healthy, though immune exposures that went unrecorded were likely present. The donor was CMV seronegative and belonged to the group of over 350 seronegative cohort members. A peripheral blood sample was collected from each donor, and TCR beta sequencing was performed on peripheral blood mononuclear cells. Genomic DNA was extracted from the blood cell samples with the Qiagen DNeasy Blood Extraction Kit. This sequence originates from a woman aged 25 to 39 in good health and CMV-seronegative. The chain couples TRBV5-8 to TRBJ1-5; no D gene is confidently identified. Sequencing used PBMCs. The encoded CDR3 is CASIRGEYINQPQHF. Here is the DNA: TGTGCCAGCATAAGAGGCGAATACATCAATCAGCCCCAGCATTTT.